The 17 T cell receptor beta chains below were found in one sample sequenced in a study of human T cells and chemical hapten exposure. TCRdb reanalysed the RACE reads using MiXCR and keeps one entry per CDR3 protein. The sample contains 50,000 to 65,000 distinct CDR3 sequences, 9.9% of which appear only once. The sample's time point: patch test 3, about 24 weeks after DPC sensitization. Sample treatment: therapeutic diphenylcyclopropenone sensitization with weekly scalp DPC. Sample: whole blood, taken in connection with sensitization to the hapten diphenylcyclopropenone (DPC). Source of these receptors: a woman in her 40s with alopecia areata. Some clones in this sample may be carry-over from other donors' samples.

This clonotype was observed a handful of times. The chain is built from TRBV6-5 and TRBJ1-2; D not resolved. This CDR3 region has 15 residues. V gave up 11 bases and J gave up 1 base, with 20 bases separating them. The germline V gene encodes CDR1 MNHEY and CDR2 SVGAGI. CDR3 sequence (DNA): TGTGCCTCCGCCCGGTCCAGGACCCTTAACTATGGCTACACCTTC. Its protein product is CASARSRTLNYGYTF.

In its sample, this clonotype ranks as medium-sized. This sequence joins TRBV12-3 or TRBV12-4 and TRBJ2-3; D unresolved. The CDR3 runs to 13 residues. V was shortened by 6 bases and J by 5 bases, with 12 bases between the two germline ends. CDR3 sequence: CASSMTDGDTQYF. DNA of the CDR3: TGTGCCAGCAGCATGACCGACGGAGATACGCAGTATTTT.

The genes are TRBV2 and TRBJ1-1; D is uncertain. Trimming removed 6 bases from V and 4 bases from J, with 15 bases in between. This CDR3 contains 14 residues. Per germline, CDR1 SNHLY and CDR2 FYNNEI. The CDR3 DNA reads TGTGCCAGCAGGGAGGTGCTACAAGGCACTGAAGCTTTCTTT. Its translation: CASREVLQGTEAFF.

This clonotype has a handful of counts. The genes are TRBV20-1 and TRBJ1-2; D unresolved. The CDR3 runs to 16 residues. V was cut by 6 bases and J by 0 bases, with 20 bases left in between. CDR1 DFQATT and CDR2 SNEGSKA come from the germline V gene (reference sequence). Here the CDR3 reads CSAPPRLGSANYGYTF. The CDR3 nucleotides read TGCAGTGCCCCCCCCCGACTGGGGTCCGCTAACTATGGCTACACCTTC.

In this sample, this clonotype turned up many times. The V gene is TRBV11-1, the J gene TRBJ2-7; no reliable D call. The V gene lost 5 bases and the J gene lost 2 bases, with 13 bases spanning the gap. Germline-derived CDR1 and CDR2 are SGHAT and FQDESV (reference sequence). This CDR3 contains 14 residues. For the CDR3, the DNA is TGTGCCAGCAGCCCGCCCCTACAGCCCTACGAGCAGTACTTC. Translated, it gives CASSPPLQPYEQYF.

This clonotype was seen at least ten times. The CDR3 bases are TGTGCCAGCAGCTTAGCCAGGGACTACGAGCAGTACTTC. It encodes CASSLARDYEQYF. The chain couples TRBV7-2 to TRBJ2-7; TRBD1 is a possible D gene (5 bases). The germline V and J ends were trimmed by 0 bases and 3 bases, with 6 bases remaining between them. Germline V gene lookup returns CDR1 SGHTA and CDR2 FQGNSA. There are 13 residues in the CDR3.

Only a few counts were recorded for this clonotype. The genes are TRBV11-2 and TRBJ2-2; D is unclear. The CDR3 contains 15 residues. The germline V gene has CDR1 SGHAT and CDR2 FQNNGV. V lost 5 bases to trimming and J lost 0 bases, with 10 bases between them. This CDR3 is CASSPLATNTGELFF. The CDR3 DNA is TGTGCCAGCAGCCCCCTCGCGACGAACACCGGGGAGCTGTTTTTT.

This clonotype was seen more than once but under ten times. The CDR3 nucleotides are TGTGCCAGCAAGAGCGGGGGACCAACAGAGACCCAGTACTTC. It specifies CASKSGGPTETQYF. The chain joins TRBV6-2 or TRBV6-3 to TRBJ2-5; the match to TRBD2 covers 8 bases. The trim removed 7 bases at V and 4 bases at J, leaving 8 bases unmatched. Germline CDR1 and CDR2: MNHEY and SVGEGT. The CDR3 totals 14 residues.

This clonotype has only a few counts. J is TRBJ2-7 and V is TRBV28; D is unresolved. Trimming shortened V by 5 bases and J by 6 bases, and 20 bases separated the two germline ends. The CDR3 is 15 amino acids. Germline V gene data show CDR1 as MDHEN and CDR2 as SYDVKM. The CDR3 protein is CASSNPTVPYGEQYF. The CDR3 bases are TGTGCCAGCAGTAACCCGACGGTTCCCTATGGCGAGCAGTACTTC.

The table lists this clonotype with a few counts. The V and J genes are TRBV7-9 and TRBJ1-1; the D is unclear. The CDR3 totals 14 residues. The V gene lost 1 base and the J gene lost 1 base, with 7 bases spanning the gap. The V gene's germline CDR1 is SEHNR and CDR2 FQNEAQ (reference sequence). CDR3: CASSLGVPNTEAFF. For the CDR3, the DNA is TGTGCCAGCAGCTTAGGAGTCCCGAACACTGAAGCTTTCTTT.

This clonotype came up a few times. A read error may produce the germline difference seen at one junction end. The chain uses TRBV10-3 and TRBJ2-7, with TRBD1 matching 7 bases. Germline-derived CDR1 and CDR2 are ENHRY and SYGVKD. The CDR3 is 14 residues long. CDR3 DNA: TGTGCCATCAGGGAAGGACAGGTGACCTATGAGCAGTACTTC. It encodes CAIREGQVTYEQYF.

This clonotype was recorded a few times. Here the CDR3 reads CASSETRNTEAFF. The CDR3 DNA is TGTGCCAGCAGTGAAACTCGGAACACTGAAGCTTTCTTT. The chain joins TRBV6-1 to TRBJ1-1, with D unresolved. CDR3 length equals 13 residues. Germline loops: CDR1 MNHNS, CDR2 SASEGT. Trimming took 2 bases from V and 1 from J, leaving 5 bases between them.

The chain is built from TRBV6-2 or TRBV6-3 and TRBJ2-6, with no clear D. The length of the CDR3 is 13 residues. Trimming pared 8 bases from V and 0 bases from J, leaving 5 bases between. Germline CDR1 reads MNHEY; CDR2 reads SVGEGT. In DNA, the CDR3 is TGTGCCAGCGAATACTCTGGGGCCAACGTCCTGACTTTC. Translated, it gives CASEYSGANVLTF.

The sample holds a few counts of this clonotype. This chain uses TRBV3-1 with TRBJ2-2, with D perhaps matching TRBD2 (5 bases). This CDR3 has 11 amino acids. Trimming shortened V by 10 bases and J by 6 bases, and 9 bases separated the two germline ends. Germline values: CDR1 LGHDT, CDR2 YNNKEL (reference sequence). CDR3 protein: CATGGAGELFF. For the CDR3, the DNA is TGTGCCACCGGAGGCGCCGGGGAGCTGTTTTTT.

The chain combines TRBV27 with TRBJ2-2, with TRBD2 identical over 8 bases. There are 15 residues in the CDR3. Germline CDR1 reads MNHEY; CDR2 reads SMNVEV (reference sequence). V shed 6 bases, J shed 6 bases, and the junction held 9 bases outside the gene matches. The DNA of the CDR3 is TGTGCCAGCAGGCCGGGACTAGATATCGCCGGGGAGCTGTTTTTT. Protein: CASRPGLDIAGELFF.

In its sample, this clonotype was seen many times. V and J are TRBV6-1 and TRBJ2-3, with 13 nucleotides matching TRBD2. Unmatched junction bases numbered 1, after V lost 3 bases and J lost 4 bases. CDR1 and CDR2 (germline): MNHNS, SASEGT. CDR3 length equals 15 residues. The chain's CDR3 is CASSETSGGPDTQYF. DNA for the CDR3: TGTGCCAGCAGTGAGACTAGCGGGGGGCCAGATACGCAGTATTTT.

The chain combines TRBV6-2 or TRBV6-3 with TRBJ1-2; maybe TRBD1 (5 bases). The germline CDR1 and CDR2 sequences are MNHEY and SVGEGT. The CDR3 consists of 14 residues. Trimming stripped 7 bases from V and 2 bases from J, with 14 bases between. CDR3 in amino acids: CASTETNRNYGYTF. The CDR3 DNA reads TGTGCCAGCACCGAAACCAACAGGAACTATGGCTACACCTTC.